This T cell receptor (beta chain) was found in a study of early T cells in non-severe SARS-CoV-2 infection. Each cDNA molecule carried a unique molecular identifier. MiXCR, applied by TCRdb to the 5' RACE reads, yields one record per CDR3 protein. The sample consists of 37,000 or so distinct CDR3 sequences, 5.8% of them appearing once. This CDR3 is built from 16 residues. Germline CDR1 and CDR2: SNHLY and FYNNEI. Losses at the gene ends were 3 bases for V and 4 bases for J; bases not matched to a gene: 9. This clonotype showed up just a few times. This receptor was obtained from an adult who was a healthcare worker with PCR-confirmed SARS-CoV-2 infection or an uninfected control (not recorded which). The chain recombines TRBV2 with TRBJ2-7; 10 nucleotides align to TRBD1. Material for sequencing was whole blood. CDR3 protein: CASSDPIRQGAYEQYF. Here the CDR3 DNA reads TGTGCCAGCAGTGACCCTATTCGACAGGGGGCGTACGAGCAGTACTTC.